Presented here are 16 T cell receptor beta chains from one specimen sequenced in a study of blood T cell repertoires in COVID-19. Profiled with immunoSEQ multiplex PCR; TCRdb holds only in-frame clones, not every one. The sample shows 90,000 to 120,000 clones, about nine tenths of them seen only once. The sequencing input was peripheral blood. These receptors originate from a man between 50 and 59 years old with acute or convalescent COVID-19.

This clone was picked up a small number of times. The V and J genes are TRBV20-1 and TRBJ2-1, with 7 positions matching TRBD2. CDR1 DFQATT and CDR2 SNEGSKA come from the germline V gene (reference sequence). V was clipped by 4 bases and J by 12 bases; unmatched bases: 6. CDR3 length equals 11 residues. The CDR3 region has the DNA TGCAGTGCTATAGGCGGGAGCGGGCAGTTCTTC. It specifies CSAIGGSGQFF.

This clone was picked up one time. V and J are TRBV19 and TRBJ2-1, with 11 bases that match TRBD2. After removal of 4 bases from V and 2 bases from J, the junction contained 4 bases not matched to a gene. The germline gives CDR1 LNHDA, CDR2 SQIVND (reference sequence). This CDR3 is 16 amino acids long. The CDR3 loop reads CASSTLAGGPYNEQFF. The CDR3 bases are TGTGCCAGTAGTACCTTAGCGGGAGGGCCCTACAATGAGCAGTTCTTC.

The V call is TRBV14, the J call TRBJ2-5; D may be TRBD1 (5 bases). Trimming took 4 bases from V and 7 from J, leaving 13 bases between them. The CDR3 spans 13 residues. Germline CDR1 SGHDN, CDR2 FVKESK. CDR3 nucleotides: TGTGCCAGCAGCCCTACGCTAGGGGCGACCCAGTACTTC. It translates to CASSPTLGATQYF.

The genes are TRBV2 and TRBJ2-2; D perhaps matches TRBD1 (5 bases). The CDR3 is 14 amino acids. Germline V CDR1 and CDR2: SNHLY, FYNNEI. The V end lost 4 bases, the J end lost 1 base, and 7 bases lay between the germline ends. CDR3 region: CASSVQVNTGELFF. In nucleotides, the CDR3 is TGTGCCAGCAGTGTACAGGTGAACACCGGGGAGCTGTTTTTT. Full variable domain (remainder filled in from reference TRBV2 and TRBJ2-2): EPEVTQTPSHQVTQMGQEVILRCVPISNHLYFYWYRQILGQKVEFLVSFYNNEISEKSEIFDDQFSVERPDGSNFTLKIRSTKLEDSAMYFCASSVQVNTGELFFGEGSRLTVL.

The chain links TRBV30 to TRBJ1-1; 9 positions match TRBD1. The V gene's germline CDR1 is GTSNPN and CDR2 SVGIG (reference sequence). The junction had 5 bases not matched to a gene; V was cut back by 4 bases and J by 5 bases. The CDR3 contains 13 residues. The CDR3: CAWILTGGTEAFF. In nucleotides, the CDR3 is TGTGCCTGGATCCTGACAGGGGGTACTGAAGCTTTCTTT. Combining the CDR3 with reference TRBV30 and TRBJ1-1 gives the whole variable domain SQTIHQWPATLVQPVGSPLSLECTVEGTSNPNLYWYRQAAGRGLQLLFYSVGIGQISSEVPQNLSASRPQDRQFILSSKKLLLSDSGFYLCAWILTGGTEAFFGQGTRLTVV.

The chain uses TRBV30 and TRBJ2-5, with TRBD1 as a possible D gene (5 bases). Per germline, CDR1 GTSNPN and CDR2 SVGIG (reference sequence). The CDR3 spans 13 residues. The V end lost 0 bases, the J end lost 7 bases, and 12 bases lay between the germline ends. The chain's CDR3 is CAWSVRGSGTQYF. DNA of the CDR3: TGTGCCTGGAGTGTAAGGGGTAGTGGGACCCAGTACTTC.

The V call is TRBV7-2, the J call TRBJ1-5; D might be TRBD1 (5 bases). V lost 2 bases, J lost 6 bases, and 11 bases lay in between. There are 14 residues in the CDR3. Germline values: CDR1 SGHTA, CDR2 FQGNSA. The CDR3 protein is CASSLQGRGQPQHF. CDR3 DNA: TGTGCCAGCAGCTTACAGGGTAGGGGTCAGCCCCAGCATTTT.

The chain combines TRBV5-1 with TRBJ2-1, with 8 bases fitting TRBD1. CDR1 is SGHRS, CDR2 YFSETQ, per germline. The CDR3 consists of 15 residues. The trim removed 4 bases at V and 1 base at J, leaving 4 bases unmatched. Here the CDR3 reads CASSTRDRSYNEQFF. Written as DNA, the CDR3 is TGCGCCAGCAGCACCCGGGACAGGTCCTACAATGAGCAGTTCTTC.

The rearrangement links TRBV28 to TRBJ2-3, with D perhaps TRBD2 (6 bases). V lost 7 bases and J lost 2, with 13 bases in between. From germline, CDR1 is MDHEN and CDR2 SYDVKM. CDR3 size: 14 residues. CDR3 nucleotides: TGTGCCAGCAATCGTCGGGACTCCACAGATACGCAGTATTTT. It encodes CASNRRDSTDTQYF.

This chain joins TRBV2 and TRBJ2-2; 10 nucleotides align to TRBD2. The germline V gene encodes CDR1 SNHLY and CDR2 FYNNEI. CDR3 length: 14 residues. V was clipped by 8 bases and J by 5 bases; unmatched bases: 5. The CDR3 coding sequence is TGTGCCAGCCTAGCGGGAGTGTCAACCGGGGAGCTGTTTTTT. Translation: CASLAGVSTGELFF.

The genes are TRBV5-1 and TRBJ2-5, with TRBD2 matching over 7 bases. This CDR3 contains 14 residues. V lost 4 bases, J lost 2 bases, and 5 bases stayed unmatched. Germline V gene sequence: CDR1 SGHRS, CDR2 YFSETQ. CDR3: CASSEQRGQETQYF. In DNA, the CDR3 is TGCGCCAGCAGCGAACAGCGGGGACAAGAGACCCAGTACTTC.

CDR3 coding DNA: TGTGCCAGCAGCGGCCGATATGAGCAGTTCTTC. It encodes CASSGRYEQFF. The rearrangement links TRBV7-9 to TRBJ2-1, with D uncertain. Trimming removed 5 bases from V and 8 bases from J, with 7 bases in between. The CDR3 has 11 residues. Germline loops: CDR1 SEHNR, CDR2 FQNEAQ (reference sequence). Using reference TRBV7-9 and TRBJ2-1 for the parts outside the CDR3, the full variable domain is DTGVSQNPRHKITKRGQNVTFRCDPISEHNRLYWYRQTLGQGPEFLTYFQNEAQLEKSRLLSDRFSAERPKGSFSTLEIQRTEQGDSAMYLCASSGRYEQFFGPGTRLTVL.

The chain employs TRBV7-9 and TRBJ1-4; 9 bases are shared with TRBD1. The CDR3 spans 17 residues. CDR1 is SEHNR and CDR2 is FQNEAQ in the germline V gene (reference sequence). V dropped 5 bases and J dropped 4; count of bases not matched to a gene: 11. The DNA for the CDR3 is TGTGCCAGCAGCCCAGGGACAGGGACAACCTTTAATGAAAAACTGTTTTTT. Translating gives CASSPGTGTTFNEKLFF.

The chain is built from TRBV6-1 and TRBJ2-7, with TRBD2 matching 7 bases. The junction had 5 bases not matched to a gene; V was cut back by 0 bases and J by 0 bases. This CDR3 region has 16 residues. CDR1 MNHNS and CDR2 SASEGT come from the germline V gene. The CDR3 reads CASSEASSGPSYEQYF. The CDR3 DNA reads as TGTGCCAGCAGTGAAGCCAGTAGCGGGCCCTCCTACGAGCAGTACTTC.

This chain joins TRBV28 and TRBJ2-3, with a possible D match to TRBD1 (6 bases). Germline-derived CDR1 and CDR2 are MDHEN and SYDVKM. This CDR3 comprises 16 residues. V lost 2 bases and J lost 4, with 16 bases in between. CDR3 residues: CASSLAPGAGADTQYF. The CDR3 bases are TGTGCCAGCAGTTTAGCTCCCGGTGCAGGGGCAGATACGCAGTATTTT.

The chain employs TRBV29-1 and TRBJ2-7, with TRBD1 matching over 11 bases. The CDR3 is 14 residues long. CDR1 is SQVTM, CDR2 ANQGSEA, per germline. The ends lost 6 bases at V and 2 bases at J; junction bases unmatched: 6. The CDR3 DNA follows: TGCAGCGTCGCCAAGGGACAGGGGGCCTACGAGCAGTACTTC. This codes for CSVAKGQGAYEQYF.